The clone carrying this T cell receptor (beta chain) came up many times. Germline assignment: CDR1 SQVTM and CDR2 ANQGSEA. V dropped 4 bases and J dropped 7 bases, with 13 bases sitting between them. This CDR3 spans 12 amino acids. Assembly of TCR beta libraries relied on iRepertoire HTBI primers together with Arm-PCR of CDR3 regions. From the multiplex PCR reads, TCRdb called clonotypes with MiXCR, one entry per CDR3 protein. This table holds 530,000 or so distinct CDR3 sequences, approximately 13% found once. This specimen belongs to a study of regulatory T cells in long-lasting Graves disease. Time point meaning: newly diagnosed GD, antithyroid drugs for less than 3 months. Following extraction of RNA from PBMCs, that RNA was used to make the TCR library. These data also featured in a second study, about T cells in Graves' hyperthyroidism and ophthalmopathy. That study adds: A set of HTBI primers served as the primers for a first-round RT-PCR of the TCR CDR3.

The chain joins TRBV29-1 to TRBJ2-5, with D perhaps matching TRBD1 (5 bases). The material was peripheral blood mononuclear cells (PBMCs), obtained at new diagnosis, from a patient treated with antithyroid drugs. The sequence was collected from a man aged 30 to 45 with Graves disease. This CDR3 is CSVGAGLTTQYF. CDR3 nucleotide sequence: TGCAGCGTTGGGGCAGGGTTAACGACCCAGTACTTC. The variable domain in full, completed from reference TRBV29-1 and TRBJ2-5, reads SAVISQKPSRDICQRGTSLTIQCQVDSQVTMMFWYRQQPGQSLTLIATANQGSEATYESGFVIDKFPISRPNLTFSTLTVSNMSPEDSSIYLCSVGAGLTTQYFGPGTRLLVL.